Below are 10 T cell receptor beta chains sequenced from a single sample in a study of tumor and adjacent non-tumor tissue in lung cancer. TCRbeta libraries were built with three rounds of nested PCR, modified from ARM-PCR. TCRdb analysed the multiplex PCR reads with MiXCR anew, one entry per CDR3 protein. The data contain around 99,000 distinct CDR3 sequences, around 57% of them seen just once; the ten biggest clones take up around a fifth. The template was RNA from unsorted bulk tissue. More than 3 cm separated this lung sample from the edge of the tumor. The sequenced sample was distant non-tumor lung tissue. These TCRs come from a man aged 60 to 69 with non-small cell lung cancer.

As to this clonotype: One base away lies a much larger clone, so this may be a sequencing read error. For the CDR3, the DNA is TGTGCCAGCAGCCAATCCCGGGAAAGCATAGATACGCAGTATTTT. Residues: CASSQSRESIDTQYF. The rearrangement joins TRBV5-4 to TRBJ2-3; D possibly corresponds to TRBD2 (5 bases). The CDR3 runs to 15 residues. From germline, CDR1 is SGHNT and CDR2 YYREEE (reference sequence).

A word on this clonotype: This may be a read error, as it is one base from a much larger clone. V is TRBV7-9 and J is TRBJ2-5; TRBD1 matches at 9 bases. This CDR3 spans 16 amino acids. Germline V CDR1 and CDR2: SEHNR, FQNEAQ (reference sequence). The CDR3 sequence: CASSLAGTGWQEIQYF. CDR3 DNA sequence: TGTGCCAGCAGCTTAGCAGGGACAGGGTGGCAAGAGATCCAGTACTTC.

This clonotype was detected only once. Here the CDR3 omits its conserved ending phenylalanine or tryptophan, so a read error is the likely source. The limits of the CDR3 on the DNA are not certain, so only TCRdb's listed CDR3 is given. The chain links TRBV29-1 to TRBJ2-7; the D segment call TRBD1 is taken from the table without a DNA check. Looked up from germline, CDR1 is SQVTM and CDR2 is ANQGSEA. The CDR3 region is 15 residues in length, termini included. The CDR3 is CSVAGGQGLSYEQCY.

This chain's CDR3 is CSASGQAWGTEAFF. DNA of the CDR3: TGCAGTGCTAGTGGACAGGCTTGGGGCACTGAAGCTTTCTTT. The chain carries TRBV20-1 and TRBJ1-1; 7 nucleotides align to TRBD1. In germline, CDR1 is DFQATT, CDR2 SNEGSKA (reference sequence). The CDR3 spans 14 residues. J gave up 4 bases and V 3 bases, and 8 bases lay outside the gene matches.

Note on this clonotype: A much bigger clone sits one base away, suggesting this may be a read error. The chain is built from TRBV11-2 and TRBJ1-1; D perhaps matches TRBD1 (5 bases). With 3 bases removed from V and 4 bases from J, the gap between germline ends came to 15 bases. CDR1 and CDR2 (germline): SGHAT, FQNNGV. The CDR3 has 15 amino acids. The CDR3 DNA follows: TGTGCCAGCAGCTTGATCCGGGGCGGGATCACTGAAGCTTTCTTT. Protein sequence: CASSLIRGGITEAFF.

On this clonotype itself: A read error is possible here, since a much larger clone lies one base away. V and J are TRBV11-3 and TRBJ2-2, with D perhaps TRBD1 (5 bases). Trimming took off 7 bases at V and 1 base at J, with 10 bases between the two ends. This CDR3 has 14 residues. In germline, CDR1 is SGHNT, CDR2 YENEEA. Here the CDR3 DNA reads TGTGCCAGCAAGGGGATAGTGAACACCGGGGAGCTGTTTTTT. Translating gives CASKGIVNTGELFF. The variable domain in full, with the rest retrieved from reference TRBV11-3 and TRBJ2-2, is EAGVVQSPRYKIIEKKQPVAFWCNPISGHNTLYWYLQNLGQGPELLIRYENEEAVDDSQLPKDRFSAERLKGVDSTLKIQPAELGDSAVYLCASKGIVNTGELFFGEGSRLTVL.

About this clonotype itself: The conserved phenylalanine or tryptophan is not found at the CDR3 terminus, so this likely reflects a read error. In DNA form, the CDR3 reads TGTGCCGGCAGCTGGGAAGGACTAGCAAATGAGCAGTTCATC. It codes for CAGSWEGLANEQFI. The chain is built from TRBV11-3 and TRBJ2-1, with 8 bases identical to TRBD2. This CDR3 spans 14 amino acids. The germline CDR1 and CDR2 sequences are SGHNT and YENEEA.

A word on this clonotype: One end of the junction fails to match germline, which may point to a read error. The chain combines TRBV5-6 with TRBJ1-1; D is unresolved. The CDR3 is 15 amino acids. From germline, CDR1 is SGHDT and CDR2 YYEEEE. The CDR3, as DNA: TGTGCCGGCAGCTTGCCCTTCGACAACCCGGTAGAAGCTTTCTTT. Its translation: CAGSLPFDNPVEAFF.

The CDR3 spells CGVTGDFQETQYF. The CDR3 coding sequence is TGCGGTGTTACGGGGGATTTCCAAGAGACCCAGTACTTC. The gene calls are TRBV20-1 and TRBJ2-5, with D perhaps TRBD2 (6 bases). CDR1 is DFQATT and CDR2 is SNEGSKA in the germline V gene (reference sequence). This CDR3 comprises 13 residues.

Of note for this clonotype: Compared with germline, one end of the junction differs, possibly owing to a read error. The gene calls are TRBV11-3 and TRBJ2-1; D is unresolved. Germline V CDR1 and CDR2: SGHNT, YENEEA. This CDR3 has 16 residues. The CDR3 region is CASSLDSRNSYDEQFF. CDR3 DNA sequence: TGTGCCAGCAGCTTAGATTCGAGGAACTCCTACGATGAGCAGTTCTTC.